The T cell receptor beta chain described here comes from a study of T-cell memory formation after mild COVID-19. In the study overall: Largely, TCR clusters stayed within a single donor.

General study findings and limits: Prior to infection, memory already included some responding clones, suggesting cross-reactive memory joined.

Per germline, CDR1 SGHDT and CDR2 YYEEEE. The CDR3 extends over 12 amino acids. Trimming left V 3 bases short and J 0 bases short, with 4 bases between. Comment on this clonotype: Its specificity is unknown.

Constant-segment primers and 5'RACE yielded cDNA libraries for TCR alpha and TCR beta, each carrying sample barcodes and UMIs. TCRdb ran MiXCR on the 5' RACE reads and lists one entry per CDR3 protein. The sample carries roughly 130,000 distinct CDR3 sequences, around 15% recorded once. The sequencing sample was made of PBMCs or a T cell subset sorted from them (not recorded which). The TCR comes from a man in his late teens or twenties who had mild COVID-19 (a few samples of this study predate the infection). Cell type and time point are not known. The J gene is TRBJ2-7, the V gene TRBV5-6; the D is unclear. CDR3 protein: CASSWDSYEQYF. For the CDR3, the DNA is TGTGCCAGCAGCTGGGACTCCTACGAGCAGTACTTC.